The 16 T cell receptor beta chains listed next were all sequenced from one sample in a study of blood T cell repertoires in COVID-19. Sequencing was performed with immunoSEQ multiplex PCR; in TCRdb, only in-frame clones are kept and a portion is missing. The table has about 160,000 clones, about 85% seen once. The sequenced material came from peripheral blood. These TCRs come from a woman aged 55-75 years with COVID-19, enrolled during active disease.

The CDR3 coding sequence is TGTGCCAGTGGTCTCCTACAGGGGAATCAGCCCCAGCATTTT. Translating gives CASGLLQGNQPQHF. The chain recombines TRBV19 with TRBJ1-5; TRBD1 matches 7 bases. V lost 8 bases, J lost 4 bases, and 8 bases stayed unmatched. This CDR3 has 14 residues. Germline V gene sequence: CDR1 LNHDA, CDR2 SQIVND (reference sequence).

In this sample, this clone turned up a few times. This sequence joins TRBV7-6 and TRBJ2-7, with TRBD2 matching over 9 bases. Germline V gene sequence: CDR1 SGHVS, CDR2 FNYEAQ. With 5 bases clipped from V and 4 bases from J, the junction kept 12 bases outside the gene matches. The CDR3 contains 16 residues. This chain's CDR3 is CASSTNPTSGGYEQYF. The CDR3 region has the DNA TGTGCCAGCAGCACCAACCCGACTAGCGGAGGGTACGAGCAGTACTTC. Combining the CDR3 with reference TRBV7-6 and TRBJ2-7 gives the whole variable domain GAGVSQSPRYKVTKRGQDVALRCDPISGHVSLYWYRQALGQGPEFLTYFNYEAQQDKSGLPNDRFSAERPEGSISTLTIQRTEQRDSAMYRCASSTNPTSGGYEQYFGPGTRLTVT.

This chain links TRBV19 with TRBJ1-6; 7 positions match TRBD1. CDR1 and CDR2 (germline): LNHDA, SQIVND (reference sequence). The ends lost 9 bases at V and 3 bases at J; junction bases unmatched: 5. This CDR3 has 14 residues. The CDR3 protein is CASSDRDYNSPLHF. The CDR3 coding sequence is TGTGCCAGCAGCGACAGGGACTATAATTCACCCCTCCACTTT.

V usage is TRBV3-1 (or the pseudogene TRBV3-2) and J usage is TRBJ1-1, with D unresolved. CDR3 size: 13 residues. V was pared by 1 base and J by 6 bases, with 9 bases between. Germline-derived CDR1 and CDR2 are LGHDT and YNNKEL (reference sequence). The DNA of the CDR3 is TGTGCCAGCAGCCAAGTTGTTTTAGCTGAAGCTTTCTTT. Protein: CASSQVVLAEAFF.

This chain links TRBV18 with TRBJ1-1, with a tentative D call TRBD1 (5 bases). The CDR3 consists of 14 residues. Trimming cost V 4 bases and J 3 bases, with 12 bases left between them. CDR1 and CDR2 from the germline V gene are KGHSH and LQKENI. This chain's CDR3 is CASSRGTDDTEAFF. The CDR3 DNA follows: TGTGCCAGCTCACGCGGGACGGACGACACTGAAGCTTTCTTT.

The chain recombines TRBV18 with TRBJ1-4; tentative D call: TRBD1 (5 bases). Germline V gene lookup returns CDR1 KGHSH and CDR2 LQKENI. The CDR3 sequence is 13 residues long. Trimming removed 4 bases at V and 7 bases at J, with 10 bases between. In DNA, the CDR3 is TGTGCCAGCTCACAGGGGTGGACTGAAAAACTGTTTTTT. Protein: CASSQGWTEKLFF.

V and J are TRBV19 and TRBJ1-1; 7 bases are a match to TRBD1. The V segment lost 3 bases and the J segment 5 bases; nucleotides outside the gene matches: 9. The CDR3 length is 15 residues. The germline V gene has CDR1 LNHDA and CDR2 SQIVND (reference sequence). CDR3 protein: CASSIPGRGHTEAFF. The CDR3 DNA reads TGTGCCAGTAGTATTCCCGGGAGGGGGCATACTGAAGCTTTCTTT. The full variable domain, completed using reference TRBV19 and TRBJ1-1, is DGGITQSPKYLFRKEGQNVTLSCEQNLNHDAMYWYRQDPGQGLRLIYYSQIVNDFQKGDIAEGYSVSREKKESFPLTVTSAQKNPTAFYLCASSIPGRGHTEAFFGQGTRLTVV.

The chain combines TRBV6-5 with TRBJ2-7; possible D gene TRBD2, 5 bases. The CDR3 contains 12 residues. V was trimmed by 5 bases and J by 8 bases, leaving 13 bases between them. Germline V CDR1 and CDR2: MNHEY, SVGAGI. CDR3 coding DNA: TGTGCCAGCAGTCCCGGGAACGGGAAGCAGTACTTC. As protein: CASSPGNGKQYF.

This clone was observed a handful of times. This sequence joins TRBV15 and TRBJ1-4; D gene unclear. V lost 7 bases, J lost 0 bases, and 15 bases lay in between. CDR1 LNHNV and CDR2 YYDKDF come from the germline V gene (reference sequence). The CDR3 is 16 amino acids. The CDR3 is CATTSGYSATNEKLFF. Written as DNA, the CDR3 is TGTGCCACCACTTCCGGTTACAGTGCAACTAATGAAAAACTGTTTTTT. Supplemented by reference TRBV15 and TRBJ1-4, the full variable domain reads DAMVIQNPRYQVTQFGKPVTLSCSQTLNHNVMYWYQQKSSQAPKLLFHYYDKDFNNEADTPDNFQSRRPNTSFCFLDIRSPGLGDTAMYLCATTSGYSATNEKLFFGSGTQLSVL.

This chain joins TRBV9 and TRBJ1-5; 11 bases match TRBD1. The CDR3 has 16 amino acids. The germline V gene encodes CDR1 SGDLS and CDR2 YYNGEE. V was pared by 3 bases and J by 0 bases, with 2 bases of the junction left unmatched. CDR3 in amino acids: CASSAGQGASNQPQHF. For the CDR3, the DNA is TGTGCCAGCAGCGCCGGACAGGGGGCTAGCAATCAGCCCCAGCATTTT.

This chain links TRBV9 with TRBJ1-3; 7 nucleotides match TRBD1. CDR1 and CDR2 (germline): SGDLS, YYNGEE. Germline trimming cut 4 bases from V and 4 bases from J; bases unmatched to any gene: 2. The CDR3 is made up of 13 amino acids. The CDR3 DNA reads as TGTGCCAGCAGCTCAGGGGGAGGAAACACCATATATTTT. It codes for CASSSGGGNTIYF.

The chain combines TRBV5-1 with TRBJ2-5; maybe TRBD1 (6 bases). The ends were cut back, 4 bases at V and 4 bases at J, with 20 bases in the middle. Germline loops: CDR1 SGHRS, CDR2 YFSETQ. The CDR3 has 16 residues. CDR3: CASSPASRGRGETQYF. CDR3 sequence (DNA): TGCGCCAGCAGCCCCGCCTCCAGGGGTAGAGGAGAGACCCAGTACTTC.

The chain links TRBV6-6 to TRBJ1-1; no clear D gene. Germline CDR1 reads MNHNY; CDR2 reads SVGAGI (reference sequence). V was pared by 4 bases and J by 2 bases, with 8 bases between. CDR3 length: 13 residues. CDR3 DNA: TGTGCCAGCAGTTTACAGCAAAACACTGAAGCTTTCTTT. As protein: CASSLQQNTEAFF.

The count of this clone is one. The V call is TRBV10-3, the J call TRBJ1-6; possibly TRBD1 for D (6 bases). V dropped 4 bases and J dropped 7 bases, with 11 bases sitting between them. This CDR3 contains 14 residues. Germline assignment: CDR1 ENHRY and CDR2 SYGVKD. CDR3 sequence reads: CAISGTGQNSPLHF. CDR3 bases: TGTGCCATCAGTGGTACAGGGCAAAATTCACCCCTCCACTTT.

CDR3 DNA: TGCGCCAGCAGTTTTGGACAGGTGGCTGGCTACACCTTC. It translates to CASSFGQVAGYTF. This rearrangement joins TRBV5-1 to TRBJ1-2; TRBD1 matches at 7 bases. Germline V lookup: CDR1 SGHRS, CDR2 YFSETQ. The V gene end was trimmed by 5 bases and the J gene end by 7 bases; junction bases not matched to a gene: 8. This CDR3 spans 13 amino acids.

The chain employs TRBV6-2 or TRBV6-3 and TRBJ1-2, with 9 bases aligning to TRBD1. The CDR3 loop spans 14 amino acids. Unmatched junction bases numbered 6, after V lost 6 bases and J lost 4 bases. Per the germline V gene, CDR1 is MNHEY and CDR2 is SVGEGT. The CDR3 coding sequence is TGTGCCAGCAGCAGGACAGGGGTCGTCTATGGCTACACCTTC. The encoded protein is CASSRTGVVYGYTF.